Here is one TCR beta chain with its context. The record originates from a study of technical replicates of blood from a handful of donors. The CDR3 is 14 amino acids. Germline loops: CDR1 SGDLS, CDR2 YYNGEE. V lost 0 bases and J 3 bases, leaving 10 bases between the germline ends. The data were produced by immunoSEQ multiplex PCR, yet TCRdb's version contains in-frame clones alone and is incomplete. The sample has tens of thousands of clones, 86% seen once. Material: PBMCs. This TCR was recovered from a human donor in good health. Some clones in this sample may be carry-over from other donors' samples. The rearrangement joins TRBV9 to TRBJ2-7; a possible D gene is TRBD1 (6 bases). CDR3 nucleotides: TGTGCCAGCAGCGTAGGGGAAGGGGGCTACGAGCAGTACTTC. Translated, it gives CASSVGEGGYEQYF.